Below are 10 T cell receptor beta chains sequenced from a single sample in a study of beta chain features in type 1 diabetes. Expressed TCRB transcripts were sequenced because the entire RNA isolate underwent reverse transcription. The data were produced by immunoSEQ multiplex PCR, yet TCRdb's version contains in-frame clones alone and is incomplete. This table has about 140,000 clones, roughly 9.3% appearing once. Sequenced sample: central memory CD4+ T cells from blood. These receptors were obtained from a woman between 35 and 50 years old in good health.

The genes are TRBV7-2 and TRBJ1-4; D is ambiguous. V dropped 1 base and J dropped 8 bases, with 8 bases sitting between them. Germline assignment: CDR1 SGHTA and CDR2 FQGNSA. The CDR3 length is 13 residues. The CDR3 DNA reads TGTGCCAGCAGCTTAGGGAGAGAGGAAAAACTGTTTTTT. Amino acids: CASSLGREEKLFF.

This chain uses TRBV7-2 with TRBJ2-5; possibly TRBD1 for D (5 bases). CDR3 length: 16 residues. CDR1 and CDR2 (germline): SGHTA, FQGNSA. The V gene lost 1 base and the J gene lost 10 bases, with 22 bases spanning the gap. As DNA, the CDR3 is TGTGCCAGCAGCTTAGATAGGGCCCAGGGTAGGGTCGGCCAGTACTTC. Its translation is CASSLDRAQGRVGQYF.

The rearrangement uses TRBV5-7 and TRBJ2-7; 9 positions agree with TRBD1. TRBV5-7 has ORF status, its function being uncertain. The CDR3 totals 15 residues. J lost 5 bases, V lost 3 bases, and 9 bases had no gene match. The CDR3 loop reads CASSSPGQGLHEQYF. The CDR3 DNA reads as TGTGCCAGCAGCTCCCCAGGACAGGGGCTCCACGAGCAGTACTTC.

The CDR3 spells CASSSGTSADTQYF. CDR3 nucleotides: TGCGCCAGCAGCTCTGGGACTAGCGCAGATACGCAGTATTTT. The V gene is TRBV5-1, the J gene TRBJ2-3; 10 positions agree with TRBD2. J was trimmed by 4 bases and V by 3 bases; bases with no gene match: 2. The CDR3 runs to 14 residues. Per germline, CDR1 SGHRS and CDR2 YFSETQ.

This clone was detected only a few times. J is TRBJ2-7 and V is TRBV5-1; D unresolved. Germline CDR1 is SGHRS and CDR2 is YFSETQ. The length of the CDR3 is 13 residues. Trimming pared 4 bases from V and 1 base from J, leaving 9 bases between. This CDR3 is CASSQASSYEQYF. The CDR3 coding sequence is TGCGCCAGCAGCCAGGCATCTTCCTACGAGCAGTACTTC.

J is TRBJ2-1 and V is TRBV11-2, with 7 nucleotides matching TRBD2. This CDR3 contains 16 residues. Trimming took 5 bases from V and 10 from J; bases not matched to a gene: 17. Germline V gives CDR1 SGHAT, CDR2 FQNNGV. CDR3 loop: CASSPGGLGTLAEQFF. The DNA of the CDR3 is TGTGCCAGCAGCCCGGGTGGACTAGGAACACTAGCGGAGCAGTTCTTC.

This chain links TRBV2 with TRBJ1-5, with a tentative D call TRBD1 (5 bases). V was pared by 6 bases and J by 5 bases, with 17 bases between. The length of the CDR3 is 15 residues. The V gene's germline CDR1 is SNHLY and CDR2 FYNNEI. CDR3 DNA sequence: TGTGCCAGCAGGAAAACGCGGGGGGGGGATCAGCCCCAGCATTTT. This translates into CASRKTRGGDQPQHF.

The V gene is TRBV5-6, the J gene TRBJ2-1, with D possibly being TRBD1 (5 bases). Trimming cost V 1 base and J 7 bases, with 9 bases left between them. This CDR3 is built from 13 residues. Germline V lookup: CDR1 SGHDT, CDR2 YYEEEE. As DNA, the CDR3 is TGTGCCAGCAGCTTGCAGGGTAGGAATGAGCAGTTCTTC. It specifies CASSLQGRNEQFF.

V and J are TRBV9 and TRBJ1-2; D unresolved. This CDR3 spans 13 amino acids. With 2 bases removed from V and 3 bases from J, the gap between germline ends came to 8 bases. The V gene's germline CDR1 is SGDLS and CDR2 YYNGEE. The CDR3: CASSVGRDYGYTF. CDR3 nucleotide sequence: TGTGCCAGCAGCGTGGGGAGGGACTATGGCTACACCTTC.

This clone has only a few counts. As DNA, the CDR3 is TGCGCCAGCAGCCAAGATACAGTTAACTCCTATAATTCACCCCTCCACTTT. Translating gives CASSQDTVNSYNSPLHF. This chain connects TRBV4-3 to TRBJ1-6; no reliable D call. CDR3 length: 17 residues. V shed 0 bases and J shed 0 bases, with 9 bases lying between them. Germline assignment: CDR1 LGHNA and CDR2 YSLEER.